Listed below are T cell receptor beta chains from one sample, sequenced in a study of cytomegalovirus exposure and HLA in healthy donors. TCRdb's table, derived via immunoSEQ multiplex PCR, lists solely in-frame clones and lacks some. Among 100,000 to 150,000 clones listed, about 79% were seen once. Input material: PBMCs. These receptors were collected from a man aged 45-65 years in good health and CMV-seronegative. The CDR3 runs from the conserved cysteine through the conserved F or W. Clone size appears in some rows only: once, few, many, or a class for an expanded clone.

>TRBV5-1|few|12
CASSLSQETQYF
>TRBV11-2|NA|13
CASSLVRRDGYTF
>TRBV18|NA|14
CASSLTRGPTEAFF
>TRBV6-5|few|14
CASSAGESNQPQHF
>TRBV5-5|NA|16
CASSWGGGGNTGELFF
>TRBV5-1|NA|15
CASSLGQGPRGELFF
>TRBV15|few|15
CATSRGGTGGETQYF
>TRBV19|NA|17
CASSIVGGTRGNQPQHF
>TRBV5-4|few|16
CASSENSGGAFNEQFF
>TRBV11-2|NA|15
CASSIDRATNEKLFF
>TRBV7-8|NA|18
CASSPRQGLNTMNTEAFF
>TRBV6-6|NA|13
CASSHISVYGYTF
>TRBV28|NA|13
CASSSYVNTEAFF
>TRBV5-6|NA|14
CASSQGTGGRTQYF
>TRBV28|once|17
CASSPLLEGAVNTEAFF
>TRBV7-9|NA|15
CATPARGSSYNEQFF
>TRBV6-6|NA|15
CASSRRQGPLYEQYF
>TRBV5-4|NA|15
CASSSGGGPPGTQYF